Presented here are 29 T cell receptor beta chains from one specimen sequenced in a study of blood T cells in healthy people across ages. With a J-beta primer mix and a sample-barcoded 5' primer, a second PCR ran about 6 to 11 cycles. TCRdb independently ran MiXCR on the 5' RACE reads; one entry per CDR3 protein. The table lists 700,000 or so distinct CDR3 sequences, roughly 20% of them singletons, with about 22% in the top ten. The sample consisted of blood. Every receptor here comes from a man aged 70-80 years in good health.

There are many counts of this clonotype. The gene calls are TRBV20-1 and TRBJ1-2, with 8 bases that match TRBD1. Trimming took 7 bases from V and 4 from J; bases not matched to a gene: 11. This CDR3 has 14 residues. The germline gives CDR1 DFQATT, CDR2 SNEGSKA (reference sequence). The CDR3 sequence is CSVLNRGGGYGYTF. The DNA for the CDR3 is TGCAGTGTTTTGAACAGGGGGGGCGGCTATGGCTACACCTTC.

Only a few counts were recorded for this clonotype. This rearrangement joins TRBV12-3 or TRBV12-4 to TRBJ1-5; D perhaps matches TRBD1 (5 bases). CDR3 length: 15 residues. Trimming stripped 3 bases from V and 4 bases from J, with 13 bases between. CDR3 DNA sequence: TGTGCCAGCAGTTTCTTGGGGGTAGGGAATCAGCCCCAGCATTTT. This gives the protein CASSFLGVGNQPQHF.

This clonotype was counted a few times. The CDR3 loop reads CASSSRQENEKLFF. In DNA form, the CDR3 reads TGTGCCAGCAGCTCTCGACAGGAGAATGAAAAACTGTTTTTT. This chain links TRBV5-4 with TRBJ1-4; tentatively, D is TRBD1 (6 bases). There are 14 residues in the CDR3. Trimming stripped 3 bases from V and 5 bases from J, with 11 bases between. CDR1 is SGHNT and CDR2 is YYREEE in the germline V gene (reference sequence).

The chain combines TRBV6-6 with TRBJ2-1, with a possible D match to TRBD2 (5 bases). CDR1 is MNHNY and CDR2 is SVGAGI in the germline V gene (reference sequence). The V and J ends lost 0 bases and 1 base respectively, with 10 bases between them. This CDR3 has 16 residues. CDR3 DNA: TGTGCCAGCAGTTACTCGATCTCGGGATCCTACAATGAGCAGTTCTTC. It codes for CASSYSISGSYNEQFF.

This clonotype was seen a handful of times. The chain has TRBV6-1 and TRBJ2-7; no clear D gene. Germline V lookup: CDR1 MNHNS, CDR2 SASEGT. With 4 bases removed from V and 2 bases from J, the gap between germline ends came to 3 bases. This CDR3 has 11 amino acids. The CDR3 region has the DNA TGTGCCAGCAGTGTTCCCTACGAGCAGTACTTC. Translating gives CASSVPYEQYF.

V is TRBV7-9 and J is TRBJ2-3, with D possibly being TRBD1 or TRBD2 (5 bases each). The CDR3 runs to 15 residues. V was clipped by 6 bases and J by 0 bases, with 13 bases between them. Per germline, CDR1 SEHNR and CDR2 FQNEAQ (reference sequence). CDR3 DNA sequence: TGTGCCAGCAGAAGACCGGGACGGAGCACAGATACGCAGTATTTT. Its protein is CASRRPGRSTDTQYF.

The chain employs TRBV4-1 and TRBJ1-5; 10 bases map to TRBD1. CDR3 length equals 19 residues. CDR1 MGHRA and CDR2 YSYEKL come from the germline V gene. The trim removed 0 bases at V and 4 bases at J, leaving 12 bases unmatched. The CDR3 DNA reads TGCGCCAGCAGCCAAGAGGGGGGACAGGGGCGCTTAGGTAATCAGCCCCAGCATTTT. It encodes CASSQEGGQGRLGNQPQHF.

In regard to this clonotype: Compared with germline, one end of the junction differs, possibly owing to a read error. V usage is TRBV3-1 and J usage is TRBJ2-7, with D possibly being TRBD1 (5 bases). Germline-derived CDR1 and CDR2 are LGHDT and YNNKEL (reference sequence). This CDR3 has 12 residues. CDR3 coding DNA: TGTGCCAGCAGCCAGACAGATTACGAGCATTACTTC. Its translation: CASSQTDYEHYF.

J is TRBJ1-4 and V is TRBV20-1; D may be TRBD1 (5 bases). The CDR3 has 12 residues. Between the trimmed V and J ends, which lost 5 bases and 8 bases, there was a span of 12 bases. The germline V gene encodes CDR1 DFQATT and CDR2 SNEGSKA (reference sequence). Here the CDR3 reads CSAGQGGEKLFF. The DNA of the CDR3 is TGCAGTGCTGGGCAGGGAGGAGAAAAACTGTTTTTT.

This clonotype was detected ten times or more. The rearrangement links TRBV10-3 to TRBJ1-6; D not certain. V dropped 5 bases and J dropped 11 bases, with 10 bases sitting between them. Germline CDR1 and CDR2: ENHRY and SYGVKD. This CDR3 is built from 12 residues. As DNA, the CDR3 is TGTGCCATCAGTCCGGTTGGCACACCCCTCCACTTT. Its translation: CAISPVGTPLHF.

This clonotype appeared a few times. The chain recombines TRBV20-1 with TRBJ1-4; unclear D gene. V was pared by 6 bases and J by 7 bases, with 9 bases between. Germline V gene sequence: CDR1 DFQATT, CDR2 SNEGSKA (reference sequence). The CDR3 is 11 residues long. For the CDR3, the DNA is TGCAGTGCAACCCTCAGTGAAAAACTGTTTTTT. It encodes CSATLSEKLFF.

The chain couples TRBV3-1 to TRBJ2-3; 10 bases fit TRBD2. This CDR3 contains 17 residues. Germline CDR1 is LGHDT and CDR2 is YNNKEL (reference sequence). V lost 3 bases, J lost 2 bases, and 8 bases stayed unmatched. The CDR3 nucleotides are TGTGCCAGCAGCCAGGGACTAGCGAGACCTCTCACAGATACGCAGTATTTT. Translated, it gives CASSQGLARPLTDTQYF.

V gene TRBV11-3 combines with J gene TRBJ2-1; D unclear. The V end was cut by 5 bases, the J end by 10 bases, with 18 bases between. From germline, CDR1 is SGHNT and CDR2 YENEEA. CDR3 length: 14 residues. CDR3: CASSAWDGYGEQFF. CDR3 in DNA: TGTGCCAGCAGCGCCTGGGATGGGTACGGGGAGCAGTTCTTC.

The chain has TRBV2 and TRBJ1-3, with D perhaps TRBD1 (5 bases). The germline CDR1 and CDR2 sequences are SNHLY and FYNNEI. Trimming shortened V by 1 base and J by 1 base, and 8 bases separated the two germline ends. The CDR3 runs 15 residues. The DNA of the CDR3 is TGTGCCAGCAGTGAAGAGCGGGGGTCTGGAAACACCATATATTTT. Its protein product is CASSEERGSGNTIYF.

This clonotype was seen more than once but under ten times. The rearrangement links TRBV4-3 to TRBJ2-3; D call uncertain. The germline V and J ends were trimmed by 4 bases and 2 bases, with 16 bases remaining between them. Looked up from germline, CDR1 is LGHNA and CDR2 is YSLEER. The CDR3 length is 16 residues. The CDR3 loop is CASSPAARPDTDTQYF. CDR3 sequence (DNA): TGCGCCAGCAGCCCGGCCGCCCGACCGGACACAGATACGCAGTATTTT.

With respect to this clonotype: The conserved phenylalanine or tryptophan normally closing the CDR3 is absent here, so this likely arose from a read error. The CDR3 region has the DNA TGTGCCAGCAGTGAAAGGGACAGGGGACCCGAGCAGTACCTC. Translated, it gives CASSERDRGPEQYL. The chain is built from TRBV6-1 and TRBJ2-1, with TRBD1 matching over 10 bases. The J call is uncertain, as TRBJ2-7 better fits the DNA end. The germline CDR1 and CDR2 sequences are MNHNS and SASEGT. The CDR3 runs 14 residues.

The chain recombines TRBV5-1 with TRBJ2-7; 7 nucleotides match TRBD1. The CDR3 spans 14 residues. The ends lost 0 bases at V and 7 bases at J; junction bases unmatched: 7. Germline lookup yields CDR1 SGHRS and CDR2 YFSETQ. CDR3 bases: TGCGCCAGCAGCTTGGGGACAGGTGCTGGAGAGCAGTACTTC. Translating it yields CASSLGTGAGEQYF.

CDR3 nucleotide sequence: TGTGCCAGCAGTTACGGGCGGAACTCTGGGGCCAACGTCCTGACTTTC. This translates into CASSYGRNSGANVLTF. The rearrangement uses TRBV6-6 and TRBJ2-6; no clear D gene. Looked up from germline, CDR1 is MNHNY and CDR2 is SVGAGI (reference sequence). The CDR3 contains 16 residues. V gave up 2 bases and J gave up 0 bases, with 8 bases separating them.

This clonotype was seen only a few times. This could be a read error, since a much larger clone is one nucleotide away. This chain links TRBV7-2 with TRBJ2-1; 10 bases agree with TRBD2. Germline CDR1 is SGHTA and CDR2 is FQGNSA. J gave up 7 bases and V 7 bases, and 16 bases lay outside the gene matches. CDR3 length equals 17 residues. CDR3 in DNA: TGTGCCAGCAACCTCACCTTGGGACTAGCGTATCGGAATGAGCAGTTCTTC. Protein: CASNLTLGLAYRNEQFF.

This clonotype was recorded a few times. The chain links TRBV20-1 to TRBJ2-1; D gene uncertain. V was clipped by 5 bases and J by 0 bases, with 5 bases between them. Germline-derived CDR1 and CDR2 are DFQATT and SNEGSKA (reference sequence). This CDR3 has 12 amino acids. CDR3 coding DNA: TGCAGTGCTTTTTTCTCCTACAATGAGCAGTTCTTC. It yields the protein CSAFFSYNEQFF.

This clonotype was picked up a small number of times. V usage is TRBV11-2 and J usage is TRBJ1-2; D is possibly TRBD1 (5 bases). The germline V gene encodes CDR1 SGHAT and CDR2 FQNNGV. Trimming shortened V by 3 bases and J by 7 bases, and 12 bases separated the two germline ends. The CDR3 is made up of 13 amino acids. This chain's CDR3 is CASSFGGRAGYTF. The CDR3, as DNA: TGTGCCAGCAGCTTTGGGGGACGGGCTGGCTACACCTTC.

Only a few counts were recorded for this clonotype. The chain is built from TRBV18 and TRBJ1-5; D might be TRBD1 (5 bases). The CDR3 has 14 residues. With 4 bases removed from V and 5 bases from J, the gap between germline ends came to 12 bases. Per germline, CDR1 KGHSH and CDR2 LQKENI. The CDR3 DNA reads as TGTGCCAGCTCACTGGGGACCCGGGATCAGCCCCAGCATTTT. This gives the protein CASSLGTRDQPQHF.

This clonotype occurred many times. This chain uses TRBV10-2 with TRBJ2-1; weak D call: TRBD1 (6 bases). Germline loops: CDR1 WSHSY, CDR2 SAAADI. The CDR3 is 15 amino acids. Trimming took 6 bases from V and 4 from J, leaving 16 bases between them. The CDR3 sequence: CASRTQGLGYNEQFF. Written as DNA, the CDR3 is TGCGCCAGCAGAACCCAGGGGCTCGGGTACAATGAGCAGTTCTTC.

This clonotype was detected many times. The chain has TRBV5-1 and TRBJ2-5, with 8 bases matching TRBD1. Trimming at V came to 2 bases and at J to 1 base, leaving 4 bases not matched to a gene. There are 15 residues in the CDR3. CDR1 SGHRS and CDR2 YFSETQ come from the germline V gene. In nucleotides, the CDR3 is TGCGCCAGCAGCTTATCAGGGGGCTTCCAAGAGACCCAGTACTTC. It codes for CASSLSGGFQETQYF.

This clonotype was observed a few times. This sequence joins TRBV7-9 and TRBJ1-2; a possible D gene is TRBD1 (5 bases). The CDR3 extends over 14 amino acids. V was shortened by 2 bases and J by 4 bases, with 11 bases between the two germline ends. From germline, CDR1 is SEHNR and CDR2 FQNEAQ (reference sequence). The CDR3 region has the DNA TGTGCCAGCAGCTTAACCGGGGCCCTCTATGGCTACACCTTC. Its protein product is CASSLTGALYGYTF.

The chain has TRBV9 and TRBJ2-3, with D tentatively TRBD2 (6 bases). V was clipped by 2 bases and J by 3 bases, with 13 bases between them. The germline CDR1 and CDR2 sequences are SGDLS and YYNGEE. This CDR3 contains 15 residues. This CDR3 is CASSVIAVGTDTQYF. As DNA, the CDR3 is TGTGCCAGCAGCGTTATAGCGGTCGGTACAGATACGCAGTATTTT.

The sample holds a few counts of this clonotype. The rearrangement uses TRBV20-1 and TRBJ2-5; 7 bases fit TRBD2. Gene TRBJ2-7 matches the end of the DNA better, so the J call may be wrong. CDR1 and CDR2 (germline): DFQATT, SNEGSKA (reference sequence). This CDR3 has 14 amino acids. For the CDR3, the DNA is TGCAGTGCTAGAGGGGCGGGAGACGACTACGAGCAGTACGTC. Translated: CSARGAGDDYEQYV.

This clonotype was seen a few times. The chain carries TRBV12-3 or TRBV12-4 and TRBJ2-5; the match to TRBD1 covers 9 bases. V lost 0 bases, J lost 4 bases, and 6 bases stayed unmatched. This CDR3 has 16 amino acids. The CDR3 is CASSLAGTGIVETQYF. CDR3 in DNA: TGTGCCAGCAGTTTAGCCGGGACAGGGATTGTAGAGACCCAGTACTTC.

This clonotype has more than one count but fewer than ten. The chain uses TRBV5-6 and TRBJ2-3; D perhaps matches TRBD1 (7 bases). The CDR3 is 14 residues long. Germline lookup yields CDR1 SGHDT and CDR2 YYEEEE. V was cut by 2 bases and J by 7 bases, with 14 bases left in between. CDR3 amino acids: CASSFVQGRNTQYF. DNA for the CDR3: TGTGCCAGCAGCTTTGTACAGGGGAGGAATACGCAGTATTTT.